This TCR beta chain was sequenced for a study of monozygotic twins with inflammatory bowel disease. The CDR3 is made up of 12 amino acids. Germline CDR1 and CDR2: SGHRS and YFSETQ. cDNA was made in eight separate reactions per sample. PCR of TCRalpha and TCRbeta cDNA was nested, with two rounds of about 17 and 10 cycles. TCRdb reprocessed the 5' RACE reads and stores each CDR3 protein as one record, lacking DNA. Recorded for this sample: some 160,000 distinct CDR3 sequences. This sequence joins TRBV5-1 and TRBJ1-1. Sequenced input: blood. This clonotype was sampled from a human donor with ulcerative colitis or Crohn's disease, or a healthy co-twin of an affected twin (not recorded which). CDR3 loop: CASRNKNTEAFF.